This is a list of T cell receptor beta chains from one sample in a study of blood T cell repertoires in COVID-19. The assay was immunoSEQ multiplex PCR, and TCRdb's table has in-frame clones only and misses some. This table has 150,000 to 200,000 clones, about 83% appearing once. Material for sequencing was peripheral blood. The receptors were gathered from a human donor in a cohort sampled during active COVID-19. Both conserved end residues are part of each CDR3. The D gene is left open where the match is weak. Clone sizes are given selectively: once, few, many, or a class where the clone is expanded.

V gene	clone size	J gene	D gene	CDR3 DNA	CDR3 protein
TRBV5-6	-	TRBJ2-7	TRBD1	TGTGCCAGCAGCCCCAGGGGGCGTTACGAGCAGTACTTC	CASSPRGRYEQYF
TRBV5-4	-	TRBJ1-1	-	TGTGCCAGCAGAAGGGTTGGGGACTCTGCCAAAGCTTTCTTT	CASRRVGDSAKAFF
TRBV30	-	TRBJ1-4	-	TGTGCCTGGAGTGTATCTCTAAATGAAAAACTGTTTTTT	CAWSVSLNEKLFF
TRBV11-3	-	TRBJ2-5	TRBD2	TGTGCCAGCAGCCCCCAGTCTAGCGGGAGGGCCGGAGAGACCCAGTACTTC	CASSPQSSGRAGETQYF
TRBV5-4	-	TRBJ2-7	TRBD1	TGTGCCAGCAGCTTGTATACAGGGGTCGGCGAGCAGTACTTC	CASSLYTGVGEQYF
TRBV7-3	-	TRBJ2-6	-	TGTGCCAGCAGCTTAAACGGTGGCTCTGGGGCCAACGTCCTGACTTTC	CASSLNGGSGANVLTF
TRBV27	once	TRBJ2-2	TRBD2	TGTGCCAGCAGCCGAAACCCTAGCGGGAACACCGGGGAGCTGTTTTTT	CASSRNPSGNTGELFF
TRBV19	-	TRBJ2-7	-	TGTGCCAGTAGTCGTACAGGGAACGAGCAGTACTTC	CASSRTGNEQYF
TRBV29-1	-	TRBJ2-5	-	TGCAGCGTCGCCCAAAGTGGCGGAGAGACCCAGTACTTC	CSVAQSGGETQYF
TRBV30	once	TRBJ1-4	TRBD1	TGTGCCTGGGGCTTAGGGACAGGTGCTAATGAAAAACTGTTTTTT	CAWGLGTGANEKLFF
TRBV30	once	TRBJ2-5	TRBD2	TGTGCCTGGAAAGACGGGAGGGAGACCCAGTACTTC	CAWKDGRETQYF
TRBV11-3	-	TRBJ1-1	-	TGTGCCAGCAGCTTATCCACCGGGGGGACTGAAGCTTTCTTT	CASSLSTGGTEAFF
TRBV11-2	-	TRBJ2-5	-	TGTGCCAGCAGCTTAGATCTAAGCGGGTGGGAGACCCAGTACTTC	CASSLDLSGWETQYF
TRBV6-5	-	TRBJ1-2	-	TGTGCCAGCAGCGCTTCTCAGGGTGGCTATGGCTACACCTTC	CASSASQGGYGYTF
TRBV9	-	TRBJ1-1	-	TGTGCCAGCAGCCGAGCACCGAACACTGAAGCTTTCTTT	CASSRAPNTEAFF
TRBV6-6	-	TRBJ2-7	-	TGTGCCAGCAGCCGGGACTTGTACTACGAGCAGTACTTC	CASSRDLYYEQYF
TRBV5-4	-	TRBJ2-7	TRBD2	TGTGCCAGCAGCAGTTCGGGAGGCGGGATCTACGAGCAGTACTTC	CASSSSGGGIYEQYF
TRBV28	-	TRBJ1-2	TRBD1	TGTGCCAGCAGTTCCTGGACAGGCTCCAACTTCTATGGCTACACCTTC	CASSSWTGSNFYGYTF
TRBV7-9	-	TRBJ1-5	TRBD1	TGTGCCAGCAGCTTTTTCACAGGGGGTATGGTTCAGCCCCAGCATTTT	CASSFFTGGMVQPQHF
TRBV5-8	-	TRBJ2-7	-	TGTGCCAGCAGCTTACCTGGGGAGTACGAGCAGTACTTC	CASSLPGEYEQYF
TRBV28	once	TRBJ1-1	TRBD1	TGTGCCAGCAGTTTGCTGACAGGGGGCTGGACTGAAGCTTTCTTT	CASSLLTGGWTEAFF
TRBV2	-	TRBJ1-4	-	TGTGCCAGCAAAACCAGGGTTACTAATGAAAAACTGTTTTTT	CASKTRVTNEKLFF
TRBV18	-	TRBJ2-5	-	TGTGCCAGCTCACCTCGGACGGGGCAAGAGACCCAGTACTTC	CASSPRTGQETQYF